The 32 T cell receptor beta chains in this list originate from one sample, sequenced in a study of cytomegalovirus exposure and HLA in healthy donors. Libraries were prepared by immunoSEQ multiplex PCR; TCRdb keeps only in-frame clonotypes and omits some of them. Of some 250,000 clones in the sample, 90% were seen once. The specimen sequenced was PBMCs. The receptors were gathered from a woman in her 30s in good health and CMV-seronegative.

The gene calls are TRBV5-1 and TRBJ1-3; 7 bases align to TRBD1. CDR3 length: 13 residues. Unmatched junction bases numbered 2, after V lost 0 bases and J lost 8 bases. Germline CDR1 is SGHRS and CDR2 is YFSETQ. Here the CDR3 reads CASSLARGDTIYF. DNA of the CDR3: TGCGCCAGCAGCTTGGCCAGGGGGGACACCATATATTTT. The full variable domain, in which reference TRBV5-1 and TRBJ1-3 provide the parts outside the CDR3, is KAGVTQTPRYLIKTRGQQVTLSCSPISGHRSVSWYQQTPGQGLQFLFEYFSETQRNKGNFPGRFSGRQFSNSRSEMNVSTLELGDSALYLCASSLARGDTIYFGEGSWLTVV.

V is TRBV29-1 and J is TRBJ2-5; TRBD1 is a possible D gene (6 bases). The CDR3 runs to 14 residues. The V gene lost 6 bases and the J gene lost 3 bases, with 17 bases spanning the gap. In germline, CDR1 is SQVTM, CDR2 ANQGSEA. CDR3 DNA sequence: TGCAGCGTGCGGCCCCCGGACAGTAAAGAGACCCAGTACTTC. It codes for CSVRPPDSKETQYF.

Note on this clone: The identical CDR3 is also encoded by other nucleotide sequences in the sample. The chain employs TRBV7-9 and TRBJ2-7; D ambiguous. The V and J ends lost 1 base and 2 bases respectively, with 6 bases between them. The CDR3 has 13 amino acids. The V gene's germline CDR1 is SEHNR and CDR2 FQNEAQ (reference sequence). DNA for the CDR3: TGTGCCAGCAGCTTAGTTGGGGCCTACGAGCAGTACTTC. Protein: CASSLVGAYEQYF. Supplemented by reference TRBV7-9 and TRBJ2-7, the full variable domain reads DTGVSQNPRHKITKRGQNVTFRCDPISEHNRLYWYRQTLGQGPEFLTYFQNEAQLEKSRLLSDRFSAERPKGSFSTLEIQRTEQGDSAMYLCASSLVGAYEQYFGPGTRLTVT.

This sequence joins TRBV7-2 and TRBJ1-3, with 9 bases aligning to TRBD1. Germline CDR1 SGHTA, CDR2 FQGNSA. The CDR3 sequence is 16 residues long. The trim removed 5 bases at V and 2 bases at J, leaving 7 bases unmatched. The CDR3 is CASSPGTGIPGNTIYF. The CDR3 nucleotides are TGTGCCAGCAGCCCCGGGACAGGGATCCCTGGAAACACCATATATTTT.

CDR3: CASSFALSGAVYEQYF. The DNA of the CDR3 is TGTGCCAGCAGTTTTGCCCTTAGCGGAGCGGTTTACGAGCAGTACTTC. The V gene is TRBV28, the J gene TRBJ2-7, with D perhaps TRBD2 (6 bases). CDR1 MDHEN and CDR2 SYDVKM come from the germline V gene. Trimming left V 3 bases short and J 4 bases short, with 19 bases between. The CDR3 is made up of 16 amino acids.

The chain combines TRBV4-3 with TRBJ1-2; tentative D call: TRBD1 (5 bases). Germline V gene sequence: CDR1 LGHNA, CDR2 YSLEER. Trimming left V 0 bases short and J 4 bases short, with 21 bases between. The CDR3 loop spans 18 amino acids. The DNA of the CDR3 is TGCGCCAGCAGCCAAGACTACAGGCTCGCGTCGGGGTTCTATGGCTACACCTTC. Translated: CASSQDYRLASGFYGYTF.

The V call is TRBV9, the J call TRBJ2-5, with a weak D call TRBD2 (6 bases). From germline, CDR1 is SGDLS and CDR2 YYNGEE. Trimming took 3 bases from V and 9 from J, leaving 27 bases between them. There are 17 residues in the CDR3. The CDR3, as DNA: TGTGCCAGCAGCGAGACGGGGATCGAATGGCCCTCGGGGGCCCAGTACTTC. This sequence encodes CASSETGIEWPSGAQYF. The variable domain in full, with the rest retrieved from reference TRBV9 and TRBJ2-5, is DSGVTQTPKHLITATGQRVTLRCSPRSGDLSVYWYQQSLDQGLQFLIQYYNGEERAKGNILERFSAQQFPDLHSELNLSSLELGDSALYFCASSETGIEWPSGAQYFGPGTRLLVL.

CDR3 in DNA: TGCAGCGCTAGACTCTTTGGGCCGAAGGACAATGAGCAGTTCTTC. Translating gives CSARLFGPKDNEQFF. The chain carries TRBV29-1 and TRBJ2-1; D unresolved. Germline CDR1 and CDR2: SQVTM and ANQGSEA. This CDR3 is 15 amino acids long. Trimming pared 7 bases from V and 5 bases from J, leaving 21 bases between.

This chain's CDR3 is CASSSNRAGGELFF. In nucleotides, the CDR3 is TGCGCCAGCAGCTCCAACAGGGCGGGCGGGGAGCTGTTTTTT. The chain couples TRBV5-1 to TRBJ2-2; TRBD1 is a possible D gene (6 bases). The CDR3 has 14 amino acids. Trimming shortened V by 3 bases and J by 7 bases, and 13 bases separated the two germline ends. Germline V CDR1 and CDR2: SGHRS, YFSETQ.

The chain links TRBV5-1 to TRBJ2-1, with 10 bases that match TRBD2. The CDR3 loop spans 13 amino acids. J gave up 7 bases and V 2 bases, and 0 bases lay outside the gene matches. Germline CDR1 and CDR2: SGHRS and YFSETQ. DNA of the CDR3: TGCGCCAGCAGCTTACTAGCGGGAAATGAGCAGTTCTTC. As protein: CASSLLAGNEQFF.

The chain couples TRBV6-5 to TRBJ1-4, with D possibly matching TRBD1 (5 bases). V dropped 6 bases and J dropped 3 bases, with 8 bases sitting between them. Germline V gene sequence: CDR1 MNHEY, CDR2 SVGAGI. The CDR3 extends over 13 amino acids. The CDR3 protein is CASRQGSNEKLFF. The CDR3 DNA reads TGTGCCAGCAGGCAGGGATCTAATGAAAAACTGTTTTTT.

This chain links TRBV30 with TRBJ1-2; possibly TRBD1 for D (5 bases). Germline V gene sequence: CDR1 GTSNPN, CDR2 SVGIG (reference sequence). The V gene lost 0 bases and the J gene lost 8 bases, with 10 bases spanning the gap. This CDR3 has 12 residues. CDR3 DNA sequence: TGTGCCTGGAGTGTTAAGGGGCTCGGCTACACCTTC. It codes for CAWSVKGLGYTF.

This clone appeared a few times. The chain links TRBV2 to TRBJ2-1; D gene unclear. This CDR3 contains 12 residues. Per germline, CDR1 SNHLY and CDR2 FYNNEI. The ends were cut back, 10 bases at V and 5 bases at J, with 12 bases in the middle. The CDR3 nucleotides read TGTGCCAAGCGTTCTCGGAACAATGAGCAGTTCTTC. It translates to CAKRSRNNEQFF.

This clone showed up just once. In the same sample, other DNA sequences code for this CDR3. The V and J genes are TRBV28 and TRBJ2-7; D tentatively reads TRBD1 or TRBD2 (5 bases each). Trimming left V 6 bases short and J 0 bases short, with 6 bases between. Germline lookup yields CDR1 MDHEN and CDR2 SYDVKM. The CDR3 is made up of 12 amino acids. The CDR3 reads CASRGDSYEQYF. The CDR3 DNA follows: TGTGCCAGCAGGGGGGACTCCTACGAGCAGTACTTC.

This chain connects TRBV7-2 to TRBJ2-1, with D unclear. The length of the CDR3 is 13 residues. Per germline, CDR1 SGHTA and CDR2 FQGNSA. Between the trimmed V and J ends, which lost 2 bases and 8 bases, there was a span of 10 bases. The CDR3 sequence is CASSLWLDHEQFF. CDR3 bases: TGTGCCAGCAGCTTATGGTTGGACCATGAGCAGTTCTTC. The complete variable domain, with remaining parts taken from reference TRBV7-2 and TRBJ2-1, reads GAGVSQSPSNKVTEKGKDVELRCDPISGHTALYWYRQSLGQGLEFLIYFQGNSAPDKSGLPSDRFSAERTGGSVSTLTIQRTQQEDSAVYLCASSLWLDHEQFFGPGTRLTVL.

V is TRBV11-3 and J is TRBJ2-1, with D tentatively TRBD1 or TRBD2 (6 bases each). Between the trimmed V and J ends, which lost 0 bases and 4 bases, there was a span of 13 bases. Germline V lookup: CDR1 SGHNT, CDR2 YENEEA. The CDR3 runs 16 residues. CDR3 amino acids: CASSLEGGQEYNEQFF. The CDR3 DNA reads TGTGCCAGCAGCTTAGAGGGGGGACAAGAGTACAATGAGCAGTTCTTC. Full variable domain (missing parts from reference TRBV11-3 and TRBJ2-1): EAGVVQSPRYKIIEKKQPVAFWCNPISGHNTLYWYLQNLGQGPELLIRYENEEAVDDSQLPKDRFSAERLKGVDSTLKIQPAELGDSAVYLCASSLEGGQEYNEQFFGPGTRLTVL.

This clone was recorded once. The rearrangement joins TRBV2 to TRBJ2-7, with 12 bases fitting TRBD2. The J segment lost 4 bases and the V segment lost 3 bases, leaving 7 bases of the junction unmatched. The germline V gene has CDR1 SNHLY and CDR2 FYNNEI. The CDR3 has 16 amino acids. CDR3 sequence (DNA): TGTGCCAGCAGTGACACGACTAGCGGGAGTGATTACGAGCAGTACTTC. The encoded protein is CASSDTTSGSDYEQYF.

CDR3 region: CASSTSGTGNTEAFF. In DNA form, the CDR3 reads TGCGCCAGCAGCACATCCGGGACAGGGAACACTGAAGCTTTCTTT. V usage is TRBV5-1 and J usage is TRBJ1-1; TRBD1 matches at 8 bases. Trimming cost V 4 bases and J 1 base; bases outside gene matches: 6. Germline V gene data show CDR1 as SGHRS and CDR2 as YFSETQ. CDR3 length: 15 residues.

The chain combines TRBV7-3 with TRBJ2-3, with a weak D call TRBD1 (5 bases). This CDR3 spans 17 amino acids. The V end lost 4 bases, the J end lost 6 bases, and 23 bases lay between the germline ends. Germline V CDR1 and CDR2: SGHTA, FQGTGA. CDR3 region: CASSYSARGHLGDTQYF. The CDR3 nucleotides read TGTGCCAGCAGCTACAGTGCTAGGGGCCATTTGGGGGATACGCAGTATTTT.

The chain carries TRBV6-5 and TRBJ2-7; D not certain. Germline CDR1 MNHEY, CDR2 SVGAGI. This CDR3 spans 16 amino acids. Trimming removed 1 base at V and 2 bases at J, with 15 bases between. The CDR3 region has the DNA TGTGCCAGCAGTTACTACGATTTTGGCAGCCCCTACGAGCAGTACTTC. This translates into CASSYYDFGSPYEQYF.

The count of this clone is one. CDR3 in amino acids: CASSHPSKGYSNQPQHF. In nucleotides, the CDR3 is TGCGCCAGCAGCCATCCTAGCAAGGGGTATAGCAATCAGCCCCAGCATTTT. The J gene is TRBJ1-5, the V gene TRBV4-1; D is perhaps TRBD1 (5 bases). This CDR3 is built from 17 residues. Germline assignment: CDR1 MGHRA and CDR2 YSYEKL. V shed 3 bases and J shed 0 bases, with 15 bases lying between them.

The V gene is TRBV7-8, the J gene TRBJ2-3; maybe TRBD1 (5 bases). There are 16 residues in the CDR3. Germline values: CDR1 SGHVS, CDR2 FQNEAQ. Trimming pared 0 bases from V and 2 bases from J, leaving 12 bases between. For the CDR3, the DNA is TGTGCCAGCAGCTTAGCGGGGCCCCTACTCACAGATACGCAGTATTTT. Residues: CASSLAGPLLTDTQYF.

The genes are TRBV7-2 and TRBJ1-3, with unresolved D. The V gene lost 8 bases and the J gene lost 0 bases, with 8 bases spanning the gap. The germline CDR1 and CDR2 sequences are SGHTA and FQGNSA. The CDR3 runs 13 residues. The CDR3 DNA is TGTGCCAGCGCGGTCATCTCTGGAAACACCATATATTTT. It yields the protein CASAVISGNTIYF.

This chain connects TRBV7-6 to TRBJ1-3; D unclear. CDR1 is SGHVS and CDR2 is FNYEAQ in the germline V gene. The CDR3 is made up of 12 amino acids. V lost 1 base, J lost 3 bases, and 1 base lay in between. CDR3 nucleotides: TGTGCCAGCAGCTTAGGTGGAAACACCATATATTTT. This encodes CASSLGGNTIYF.

This sequence joins TRBV18 and TRBJ2-5; 7 nucleotides match TRBD2. The CDR3 consists of 13 residues. The V gene end was trimmed by 8 bases and the J gene end by 4 bases; junction bases not matched to a gene: 7. Germline V gene data show CDR1 as KGHSH and CDR2 as LQKENI. The CDR3 DNA sequence: TGTGCCAGCATGGGAGGGCCGGGAGAGACCCAGTACTTC. Its protein product is CASMGGPGETQYF.

V gene TRBV7-7 combines with J gene TRBJ2-1; tentative D call: TRBD1 (5 bases). V lost 1 base, J lost 6 bases, and 7 bases lay in between. CDR1 and CDR2 from the germline V gene are SSHAT and FNYEAQ (reference sequence). This CDR3 comprises 13 residues. CDR3 loop: CASSLGRANEQFF. The CDR3 DNA sequence: TGTGCCAGCAGCTTAGGCAGGGCCAATGAGCAGTTCTTC.

The rearrangement joins TRBV29-1 to TRBJ2-5; TRBD1 might be the D (7 bases). CDR3 length: 15 residues. The germline V gene encodes CDR1 SQVTM and CDR2 ANQGSEA. V was clipped by 1 base and J by 4 bases, with 16 bases between them. CDR3 coding DNA: TGCAGCGTTGAAGGACAGGGTGTGGGAGGAGAGACCCAGTACTTC. Protein: CSVEGQGVGGETQYF. The whole variable domain, filled in from reference TRBV29-1 and TRBJ2-5, reads SAVISQKPSRDICQRGTSLTIQCQVDSQVTMMFWYRQQPGQSLTLIATANQGSEATYESGFVIDKFPISRPNLTFSTLTVSNMSPEDSSIYLCSVEGQGVGGETQYFGPGTRLLVL.

The gene calls are TRBV5-1 and TRBJ1-1; D not resolved. Trimming cost V 1 base and J 0 bases, with 7 bases left between them. Germline assignment: CDR1 SGHRS and CDR2 YFSETQ. The CDR3 totals 14 residues. CDR3 amino acids: CASSLPGMNTEAFF. The CDR3 region has the DNA TGCGCCAGCAGCTTGCCGGGAATGAACACTGAAGCTTTCTTT. The variable domain in full, with the rest retrieved from reference TRBV5-1 and TRBJ1-1, is KAGVTQTPRYLIKTRGQQVTLSCSPISGHRSVSWYQQTPGQGLQFLFEYFSETQRNKGNFPGRFSGRQFSNSRSEMNVSTLELGDSALYLCASSLPGMNTEAFFGQGTRLTVV.

CDR3 bases: TGCAGCGGAGCGGGGGTAAACACTGAAGCTTTCTTT. This gives the protein CSGAGVNTEAFF. The chain employs TRBV29-1 and TRBJ1-1; tentatively, D is TRBD1 (5 bases). The CDR3 sequence is 12 residues long. Germline CDR1 and CDR2: SQVTM and ANQGSEA. Trimming left V 7 bases short and J 2 bases short, with 11 bases between.

The chain carries TRBV29-1 and TRBJ2-5; 7 bases agree with TRBD1. The length of the CDR3 is 13 residues. The trim removed 7 bases at V and 2 bases at J, leaving 7 bases unmatched. Germline CDR1 reads SQVTM; CDR2 reads ANQGSEA. CDR3 nucleotides: TGCAGCGGACTGACAGGGACACAAGAGACCCAGTACTTC. It yields the protein CSGLTGTQETQYF.

This sequence joins TRBV4-1 and TRBJ1-1; D gene unclear. Per germline, CDR1 MGHRA and CDR2 YSYEKL. The CDR3 consists of 13 residues. The ends were cut back, 0 bases at V and 2 bases at J, with 4 bases in the middle. The CDR3 DNA reads as TGCGCCAGCAGCCAAGATGCCAACACTGAAGCTTTCTTT. It encodes CASSQDANTEAFF.

V and J are TRBV9 and TRBJ2-7; D is unresolved. The germline V and J ends were trimmed by 0 bases and 0 bases, with 7 bases remaining between them. The CDR3 covers 14 residues. Germline lookup yields CDR1 SGDLS and CDR2 YYNGEE. In DNA form, the CDR3 reads TGTGCCAGCAGCGTAGGACCGGTCTCCTACGAGCAGTACTTC. Encoded protein: CASSVGPVSYEQYF.